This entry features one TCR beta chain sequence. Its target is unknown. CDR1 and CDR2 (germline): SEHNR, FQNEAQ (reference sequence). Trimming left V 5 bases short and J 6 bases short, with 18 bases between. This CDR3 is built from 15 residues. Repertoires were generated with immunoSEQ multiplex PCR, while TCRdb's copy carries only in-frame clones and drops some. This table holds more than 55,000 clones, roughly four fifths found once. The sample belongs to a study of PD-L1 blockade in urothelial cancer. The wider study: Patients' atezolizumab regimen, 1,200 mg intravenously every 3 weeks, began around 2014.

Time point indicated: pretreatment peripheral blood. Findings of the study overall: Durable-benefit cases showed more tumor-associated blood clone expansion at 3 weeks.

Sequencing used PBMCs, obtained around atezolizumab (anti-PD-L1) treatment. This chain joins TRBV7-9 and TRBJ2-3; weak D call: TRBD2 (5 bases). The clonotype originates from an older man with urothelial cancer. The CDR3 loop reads CASSPTSGLGDTQYF. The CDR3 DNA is TGTGCCAGCAGCCCTACCAGCGGCTTAGGGGATACGCAGTATTTT.